The 9 T cell receptor beta chains below come from one sample, sequenced in a study of T-cell reconstitution after alpha-beta-depleted transplantation in children. Unique molecular identifiers were built into the TCRbeta library. Via MiXCR, TCRdb re-called the PCR reads, giving one row per CDR3 protein. The repertoire has roughly 100,000 distinct CDR3 sequences, roughly 8% of them found once; the top ten carry 6.9%. The sequenced sample was PBMCs from the stem cell graft donor, obtained from the stem cell graft. The receptors originated from a human donor who donated a stem cell graft to a child with congenital amegakaryocytic thrombocytopenia.

This clonotype occurred many times. The chain has TRBV20-1 and TRBJ2-5; D is undetermined. The CDR3 covers 13 residues. The V end was cut by 6 bases, the J end by 7 bases, with 18 bases between. CDR1 is DFQATT and CDR2 is SNEGSKA in the germline V gene (reference sequence). CDR3 in DNA: TGCAGTGCGCCGAAGGGCGGAGATGGGACCCAGTACTTC. Protein sequence: CSAPKGGDGTQYF.

This clonotype was found many times. The V gene is TRBV28, the J gene TRBJ2-1; TRBD1 might be the D (6 bases). Germline lookup yields CDR1 MDHEN and CDR2 SYDVKM. The CDR3 runs to 14 residues. The V end lost 8 bases, the J end lost 0 bases, and 11 bases lay between the germline ends. This chain's CDR3 is CASVQGSSYNEQFF. CDR3 bases: TGTGCCAGCGTACAGGGTAGCTCCTACAATGAGCAGTTCTTC.

This clonotype was found many times. The chain couples TRBV28 to TRBJ2-4; D is ambiguous. Trimming shortened V by 7 bases and J by 4 bases, and 14 bases separated the two germline ends. The germline V gene encodes CDR1 MDHEN and CDR2 SYDVKM. The CDR3 consists of 14 residues. The CDR3 reads CASTSPDGKNIQYF. The CDR3 DNA reads TGTGCCAGCACCTCCCCGGACGGGAAAAACATTCAGTACTTC. The variable domain in full, with the rest retrieved from reference TRBV28 and TRBJ2-4, is DVKVTQSSRYLVKRTGEKVFLECVQDMDHENMFWYRQDPGLGLRLIYFSYDVKMKEKGDIPEGYSVSREKKERFSLILESASTNQTSMYLCASTSPDGKNIQYFGAGTRLSVL.

This clonotype was found many times. The genes are TRBV5-1 and TRBJ1-4; the match to TRBD1 covers 10 bases. The ends lost 4 bases at V and 3 bases at J; junction bases unmatched: 6. Germline-derived CDR1 and CDR2 are SGHRS and YFSETQ. The CDR3 has 16 residues. CDR3 DNA: TGCGCCAGCAGCCGGGGACAGGGGAGCGCTAATGAAAAACTGTTTTTT. Translating gives CASSRGQGSANEKLFF.

This clonotype was detected ten times or more. The V gene is TRBV5-1, the J gene TRBJ2-1; 7 bases are shared with TRBD2. This CDR3 comprises 14 residues. Germline loops: CDR1 SGHRS, CDR2 YFSETQ. V dropped 0 bases and J dropped 7; count of bases not matched to a gene: 4. The CDR3 reads CASSLVLAENEQFF. CDR3 in DNA: TGCGCCAGCAGCTTGGTGCTAGCGGAGAATGAGCAGTTCTTC.

This clonotype was recorded many times. This chain links TRBV20-1 with TRBJ2-7, with 10 bases matching TRBD2. The trim removed 7 bases at V and 1 base at J, leaving 7 bases unmatched. The CDR3 sequence is 14 residues long. The germline V gene has CDR1 DFQATT and CDR2 SNEGSKA (reference sequence). CDR3 residues: CSGRSSGGSYEQYF. Written as DNA, the CDR3 is TGCAGTGGACGATCTAGCGGGGGATCCTACGAGCAGTACTTC.

This clonotype came up many times. The CDR3 protein is CASSSKRDRAYNEQFF. In DNA, the CDR3 is TGTGCCAGCAGCTCGAAGCGGGACCGTGCCTACAATGAGCAGTTCTTC. The genes are TRBV7-9 and TRBJ2-1, with 7 bases fitting TRBD2. With V trimmed by 4 bases and J by 2 bases, 8 bases remained unmatched. There are 16 residues in the CDR3. The germline V gene has CDR1 SEHNR and CDR2 FQNEAQ (reference sequence).

This clonotype was found many times. The chain combines TRBV5-1 with TRBJ2-3; 10 positions agree with TRBD2. Germline-derived CDR1 and CDR2 are SGHRS and YFSETQ. The CDR3 length is 16 residues. The V segment lost 0 bases and the J segment 4 bases; nucleotides outside the gene matches: 5. The CDR3 loop reads CASSLEAGGPSDTQYF. DNA of the CDR3: TGCGCCAGCAGCTTGGAAGCGGGAGGGCCCTCAGATACGCAGTATTTT.

This clonotype appeared many times. CDR3 coding DNA: TGCGCCAGCAGGGATACAAACACCGGGGAGCTGTTTTTT. As protein: CASRDTNTGELFF. The gene calls are TRBV5-1 and TRBJ2-2, with no clear D. V was trimmed by 5 bases and J by 2 bases, leaving 7 bases between them. Per the germline V gene, CDR1 is SGHRS and CDR2 is YFSETQ. This CDR3 contains 13 residues.